This TCR beta chain appears in the sequencing data of a study of blood T cell repertoires in COVID-19. Study-level background: Sample material is recorded as cDNA or gDNA derived from T cells, B-cell-depleted T cells, or PBMCs.

Generated by immunoSEQ multiplex PCR, the TCRdb table keeps only in-frame clones and is missing some. The sample consists of about 25,000 clones, over 75% of them appearing once. Material: peripheral blood. The sequence was obtained from a man aged 50 or older with active or convalescent COVID-19.

The CDR3 loop reads CASSSRDSAYNEQFF. The CDR3 DNA is TGTGCCAGCAGCTCGCGGGACTCGGCTTACAATGAGCAGTTCTTC. The V gene is TRBV11-2, the J gene TRBJ2-1, with D tentatively TRBD2 (6 bases). Germline CDR1 SGHAT, CDR2 FQNNGV. The CDR3 is 15 residues long. With 4 bases removed from V and 4 bases from J, the gap between germline ends came to 14 bases.